This paragraph covers one T cell receptor (beta chain) sequence. The length of the CDR3 is 15 residues. Germline V CDR1 and CDR2: MNHEY, SMNVEV (reference sequence). V lost 3 bases to trimming and J lost 7 bases; unmatched junction nucleotides: 9. This specimen belongs to a study of blood T cell repertoires in COVID-19. In the study overall: The United States, Italy and Spain supplied acute and convalescent COVID-19 samples. Nucleic acid was either cDNA or gDNA, and it came from T cells, B-cell-depleted T cells, or PBMCs.

The assay was immunoSEQ multiplex PCR, and TCRdb's table has in-frame clones only and misses some. The top ten clones hold 0.87% of a sample with 250,000 to 350,000 clones, approximately 85% of them seen once. This receptor was obtained from a human donor with COVID-19, enrolled during active disease. The donor label of this sample is uncertain. This chain uses TRBV27 with TRBJ2-1, with TRBD2 matching over 7 bases. Material: peripheral blood. Here the CDR3 DNA reads TGTGCCAGCAGTTTTCAAGCGGGACGGAGAAATGAGCAGTTCTTC. Its translation: CASSFQAGRRNEQFF.